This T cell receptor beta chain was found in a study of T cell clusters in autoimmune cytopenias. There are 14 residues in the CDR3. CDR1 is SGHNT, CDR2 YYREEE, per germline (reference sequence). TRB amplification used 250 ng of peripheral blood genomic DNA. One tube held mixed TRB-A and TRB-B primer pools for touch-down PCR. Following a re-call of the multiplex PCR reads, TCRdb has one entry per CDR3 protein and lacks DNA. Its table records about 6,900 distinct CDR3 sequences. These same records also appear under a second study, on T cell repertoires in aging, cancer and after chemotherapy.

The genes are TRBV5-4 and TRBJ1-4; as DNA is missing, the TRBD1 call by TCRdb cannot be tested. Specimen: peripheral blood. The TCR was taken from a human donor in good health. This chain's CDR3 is CASSSAWTGEKLFF. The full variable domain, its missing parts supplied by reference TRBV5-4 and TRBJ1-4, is ETGVTQSPTHLIKTRGQQVTLRCSSQSGHNTVSWYQQALGQGPQFIFQYYREEENGRGNFPPRFSGLQFPNYSSELNVNALELDDSALYLCASSSAWTGEKLFFGSGTQLSVL.